This T cell receptor beta chain was profiled in a study of blood T cell repertoires in COVID-19. Study-wide context: Sites across the United States, Italy and Spain contributed samples from acute and convalescent COVID-19. T cells, B-cell-depleted T cells, or PBMCs supplied cDNA or gDNA.

How the authors handled the data: Estimation of nucleated cell counts was performed using reference gene primer amplification. Method: immunoSEQ multiplex PCR; TCRdb's copy keeps in-frame clones and lacks some. That table gives V, J and clone size, and the DNA gave D and trimming. Found here are roughly 150,000 clones, roughly 81% of them singletons; the top ten hold approximately 2.6%. Germline V gene lookup returns CDR1 KGHSH and CDR2 LQKENI. This CDR3 is built from 15 residues. Deletions cut 6 bases from V and 2 bases from J, with 15 bases between. Patients in Seattle were enrolled during active infection, then followed longitudinally.

The TCR originated in a woman of 80 years or more with COVID-19, enrolled during active disease. The gene calls are TRBV18 and TRBJ2-3; no firm D call. Input material: peripheral blood. The CDR3 DNA sequence: TGTGCCAGCTCTCGTCGAGCCTCCCCCACAGATACGCAGTATTTT. Translation gives CASSRRASPTDTQYF.